The present TCR beta chain was sequenced within a study of blood T cell repertoires in COVID-19. The sample holds a few counts of this clone. Sequencing was performed with immunoSEQ multiplex PCR; in TCRdb, only in-frame clones are kept and a portion is missing. The sample carries roughly 240,000 clones, around nine tenths recorded once. Sequencing was done on a sample of peripheral blood. The receptor comes from a woman aged 60-75 years who had recovered from COVID-19.

CDR3 loop: CASSIGQGARTEAFF. For the CDR3, the DNA is TGTGCCAGTAGTATTGGACAGGGGGCGCGGACTGAAGCTTTCTTT. The chain employs TRBV19 and TRBJ1-1, with 11 bases aligning to TRBD1. In germline, CDR1 is LNHDA, CDR2 SQIVND (reference sequence). The CDR3 is made up of 15 amino acids. Germline trimming cut 3 bases from V and 5 bases from J; bases unmatched to any gene: 5.